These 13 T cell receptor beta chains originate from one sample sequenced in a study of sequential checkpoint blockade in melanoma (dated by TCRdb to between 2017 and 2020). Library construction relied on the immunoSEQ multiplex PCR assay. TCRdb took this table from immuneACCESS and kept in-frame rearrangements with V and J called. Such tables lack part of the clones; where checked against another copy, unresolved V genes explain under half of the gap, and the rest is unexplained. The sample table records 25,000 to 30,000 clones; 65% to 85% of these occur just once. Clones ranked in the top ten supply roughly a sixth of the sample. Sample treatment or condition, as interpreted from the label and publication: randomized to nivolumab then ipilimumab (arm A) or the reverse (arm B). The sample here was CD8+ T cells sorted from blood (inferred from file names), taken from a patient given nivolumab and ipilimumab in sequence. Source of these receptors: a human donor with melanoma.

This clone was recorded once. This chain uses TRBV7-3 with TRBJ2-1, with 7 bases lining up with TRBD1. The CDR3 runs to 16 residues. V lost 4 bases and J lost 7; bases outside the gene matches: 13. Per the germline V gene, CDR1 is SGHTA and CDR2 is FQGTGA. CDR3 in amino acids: CASSSQTGSNRNEQFF. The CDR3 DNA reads TGTGCCAGCAGCTCCCAGACAGGGAGTAATAGGAATGAGCAGTTCTTC.

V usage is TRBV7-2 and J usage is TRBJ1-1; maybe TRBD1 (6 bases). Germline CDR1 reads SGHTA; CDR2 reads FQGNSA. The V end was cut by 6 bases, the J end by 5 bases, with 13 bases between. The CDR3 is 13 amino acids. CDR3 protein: CASRRTGWTEAFF. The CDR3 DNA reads TGTGCCAGCAGGCGTACAGGGTGGACTGAAGCTTTCTTT.

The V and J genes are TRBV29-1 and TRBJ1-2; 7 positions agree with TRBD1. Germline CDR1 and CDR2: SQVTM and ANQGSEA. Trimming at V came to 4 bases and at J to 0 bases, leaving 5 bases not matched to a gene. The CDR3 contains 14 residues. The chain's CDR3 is CSVGRDSPNYGYTF. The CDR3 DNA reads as TGCAGCGTTGGGAGGGACAGCCCTAACTATGGCTACACCTTC.

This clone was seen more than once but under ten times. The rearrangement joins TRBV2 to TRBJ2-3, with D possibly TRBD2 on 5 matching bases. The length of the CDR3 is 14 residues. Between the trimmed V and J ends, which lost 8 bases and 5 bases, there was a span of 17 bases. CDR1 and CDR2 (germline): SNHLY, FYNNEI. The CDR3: CASLQRFGEDTQYF. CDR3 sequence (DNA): TGTGCCAGCCTTCAGCGCTTCGGGGAAGATACGCAGTATTTT.

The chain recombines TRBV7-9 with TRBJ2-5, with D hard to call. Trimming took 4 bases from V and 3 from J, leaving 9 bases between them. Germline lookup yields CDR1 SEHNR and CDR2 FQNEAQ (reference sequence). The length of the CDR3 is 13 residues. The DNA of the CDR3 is TGTGCCAGCAGCTCGTGGCTGGAAGAGACCCAGTACTTC. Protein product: CASSSWLEETQYF.

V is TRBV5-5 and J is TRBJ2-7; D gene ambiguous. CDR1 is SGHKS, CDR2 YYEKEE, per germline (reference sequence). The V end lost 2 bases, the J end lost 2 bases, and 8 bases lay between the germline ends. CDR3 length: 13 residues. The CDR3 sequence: CASSFAGTYEQYF. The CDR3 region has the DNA TGTGCCAGCAGCTTCGCAGGTACCTACGAGCAGTACTTC.

CDR3 protein: CASRPGGNTGELFF. The DNA of the CDR3 is TGTGCCAGCAGGCCCGGGGGGAACACCGGGGAGCTGTTTTTT. The chain has TRBV13 and TRBJ2-2, with a weak D call TRBD2 (6 bases). The CDR3 has 14 residues. The ends were cut back, 6 bases at V and 1 base at J, with 9 bases in the middle. CDR1 PRHDT and CDR2 FYEKMQ come from the germline V gene (reference sequence).

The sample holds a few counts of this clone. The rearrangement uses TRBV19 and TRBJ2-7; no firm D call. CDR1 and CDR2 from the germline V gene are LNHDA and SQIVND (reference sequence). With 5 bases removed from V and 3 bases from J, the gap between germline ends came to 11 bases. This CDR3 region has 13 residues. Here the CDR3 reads CASSYSPDYEQYF. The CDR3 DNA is TGTGCCAGTAGTTACAGCCCCGACTACGAGCAGTACTTC.

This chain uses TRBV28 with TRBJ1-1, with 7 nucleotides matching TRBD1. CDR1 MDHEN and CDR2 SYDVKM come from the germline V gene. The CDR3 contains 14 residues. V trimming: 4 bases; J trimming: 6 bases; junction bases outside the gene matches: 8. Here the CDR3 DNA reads TGTGCCAGCAGTTACCTACAGGGGAGGTCTGAAGCTTTCTTT. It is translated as CASSYLQGRSEAFF.

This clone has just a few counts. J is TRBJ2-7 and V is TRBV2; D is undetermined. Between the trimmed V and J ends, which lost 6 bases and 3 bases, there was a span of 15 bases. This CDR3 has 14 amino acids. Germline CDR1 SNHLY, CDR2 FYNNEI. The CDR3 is CASRLNLGHYEQYF. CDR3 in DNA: TGTGCCAGCAGACTAAACTTGGGTCACTACGAGCAGTACTTC.

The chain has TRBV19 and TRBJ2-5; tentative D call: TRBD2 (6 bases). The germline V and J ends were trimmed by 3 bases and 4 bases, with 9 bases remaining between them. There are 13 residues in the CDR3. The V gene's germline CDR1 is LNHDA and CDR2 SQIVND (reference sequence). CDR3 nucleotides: TGTGCCAGTAGTATGTGGAGGGGAGAGACCCAGTACTTC. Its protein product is CASSMWRGETQYF.

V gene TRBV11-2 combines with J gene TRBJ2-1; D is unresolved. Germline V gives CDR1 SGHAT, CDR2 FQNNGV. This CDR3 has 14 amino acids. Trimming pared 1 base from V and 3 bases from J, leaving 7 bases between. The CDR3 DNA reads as TGTGCCAGCAGCTTAGGATACAGCTACAATGAGCAGTTCTTC. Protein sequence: CASSLGYSYNEQFF.

CDR3 DNA: TGTGCCAGCAGTCCCCAGGGGAGTGATGGCTACACCTTC. It translates to CASSPQGSDGYTF. V and J are TRBV27 and TRBJ1-2, with TRBD1 as a possible D gene (6 bases). Germline assignment: CDR1 MNHEY and CDR2 SMNVEV (reference sequence). The CDR3 has 13 amino acids. V lost 5 bases and J 6 bases, leaving 13 bases between the germline ends.